This is a list of T cell receptor beta chains from one sample in a study of blood T cell repertoires in COVID-19. Generated by immunoSEQ multiplex PCR, the TCRdb table keeps only in-frame clones and is missing some. The sample yields approximately 68,000 clones, around 86% seen once. Input material: peripheral blood. Receptors were obtained from a man aged 50-60 years with active COVID-19. Both conserved end residues are part of each CDR3. Fields, in order: clone size, V gene, J gene, D gene, CDR3 DNA, CDR3 protein. D genes are given only for firm matches. Rows may omit the clone size; those that give it use once, few, many or a size class.

>.|TRBV6-5|TRBJ1-2|.
TGTGCCAGCAGTTACTCCCGGGATACTACCGGAAACACCTTC
CASSYSRDTTGNTF
>.|TRBV4-2|TRBJ2-6|.
TGTGCCAGCAGTCCTAGAGGGACTGGGGCCAACGTCCTGACTTTC
CASSPRGTGANVLTF
>.|TRBV11-2|TRBJ2-7|.
TGTGCCAGCAGCCCTACTTCGATCGCCTACGAGCAGTACTTC
CASSPTSIAYEQYF
>.|TRBV7-8|TRBJ2-3|.
TGTGCCAGCAGCTCGCGGGCAGCGGGCCGCACAGATACGCAGTATTTT
CASSSRAAGRTDTQYF
>.|TRBV4-3|TRBJ1-1|TRBD1
TGCGCCAGCAGCCAAGTCGGTCCCGGGACAGGAAACACTGAAGCTTTCTTT
CASSQVGPGTGNTEAFF
>once|TRBV2|TRBJ1-1|.
TGTGCCAGCATACAGAACACTGAAGCTTTCTTT
CASIQNTEAFF
>.|TRBV5-1|TRBJ2-5|.
TGCGCCAGCAGCTCCCGGGATTTACAAGAGACCCAGTACTTC
CASSSRDLQETQYF
>.|TRBV28|TRBJ1-1|.
TGTGCCAGCAGTCCTCCGAGGGAGGGGACTGAAGCTTTCTTT
CASSPPREGTEAFF
>.|TRBV9|TRBJ2-7|.
TGTGCCAGCAGCGCTCAGGGGCTCCCTTACGAGCAGTACTTC
CASSAQGLPYEQYF
>.|TRBV7-9|TRBJ1-1|TRBD1
TGTGCCAGCAGCTCACAGGGGTGGATCACTGAAGCTTTCTTT
CASSSQGWITEAFF
>.|TRBV7-9|TRBJ2-1|TRBD2
TGTGCCAGCAGCTTAATGGGAACTAGCGGGAGCATTGGGAAGTTCTTC
CASSLMGTSGSIGKFF
>.|TRBV5-4|TRBJ1-5|TRBD1
TGTGCCAGCAGCTTAGGGACAGGTGAGGTGAGCAATCAGCCCCAGCATTTT
CASSLGTGEVSNQPQHF
>.|TRBV4-2|TRBJ2-5|TRBD2
TGTGCCAGCAGCCAAGAAGGGTTAGCGGGGGCCCCGGGAGAGACCCAGTACTTC
CASSQEGLAGAPGETQYF
>few|TRBV14|TRBJ2-7|TRBD1
TGTGCCAGCAGCCGAGGACAGGGATTCTACGAGCAGTACTTC
CASSRGQGFYEQYF
>.|TRBV9|TRBJ1-6|TRBD1
TGTGCCAGCAGCGTAGGGGACAGGAATTCACCCCTCCACTTT
CASSVGDRNSPLHF
>.|TRBV5-5|TRBJ2-1|.
TGTGCCAGCAGCTTAAGTAGTGACTACAATGAGCAGTTCTTC
CASSLSSDYNEQFF
>.|TRBV7-8|TRBJ1-2|.
TGTGCCAGCAGCCCCCGTATTCCGGACTATGGCTACACCTTC
CASSPRIPDYGYTF
>.|TRBV3-1/TRBV3-2|TRBJ2-3|TRBD2
TGTGCCAGCAGCCGCGCGGGGGGGCCAACAGATACGCAGTATTTT
CASSRAGGPTDTQYF
>.|TRBV7-2|TRBJ1-2|.
TGTGCCAGCAGACAGGTTGTGTCGCTTGGCTACACCTTC
CASRQVVSLGYTF
>.|TRBV4-2|TRBJ2-2|.
TGTGCCAGCAGCCAAGGTCTCCGTCCGGGCGGGGAGCTGTTTTTT
CASSQGLRPGGELFF
>.|TRBV27|TRBJ2-1|.
TGTGCCAGCAAAATTACCAGGGGGGTAAATGAGCAGTTCTTC
CASKITRGVNEQFF
>.|TRBV19|TRBJ2-1|.
TGTGCCAGTAGCAGAGGATTTTACAATGAGCAGTTCTTC
CASSRGFYNEQFF
>.|TRBV3-1/TRBV3-2|TRBJ1-6|.
TGTGCCAGCAGAGTCGAGAATTCACCCCTCCACTTT
CASRVENSPLHF
>.|TRBV2|TRBJ1-6|TRBD1
TGTGCCAGCAAGCTCCAACCGACAGGGGAATTTTCACCCCTCCACTTT
CASKLQPTGEFSPLHF
>.|TRBV7-3|TRBJ2-3|TRBD1
TGTGCCAGCAGCTTAGGGACAGGGGCTAGCACAGATACGCAGTATTTT
CASSLGTGASTDTQYF
>.|TRBV7-8|TRBJ1-2|TRBD1
TGTGCCAGCAGCCCGACAGGGTCCGGCTACACCTTC
CASSPTGSGYTF
>.|TRBV6-2/TRBV6-3|TRBJ1-5|TRBD1
TGTGCCAGCAGTGGTGACCGGGACAGGGGGCATCAGCCCCAGCATTTT
CASSGDRDRGHQPQHF
>.|TRBV5-1|TRBJ2-6|TRBD1
TGCGCCAGCGGGACAGGGTCCTCCCCTGGGGCCAACGTCCTGACTTTC
CASGTGSSPGANVLTF
>.|TRBV29-1|TRBJ2-2|.
TGCAGCGTGGACCGACTAGTCACCGGGGAGCTGTTTTTT
CSVDRLVTGELFF
>.|TRBV4-3|TRBJ2-1|.
TGCGCCAGCAGCCAAGCACTTTCCAATGAGCAGTTCTTC
CASSQALSNEQFF
>.|TRBV11-3|TRBJ2-2|TRBD1
TGTGCCAGCAGCCCGAGGGGACAGGGGAACACCGGGGAGCTGTTTTTT
CASSPRGQGNTGELFF
>.|TRBV19|TRBJ2-7|.
TGTGCCAGTAGTCCTAGTTACAAGGGGACCTACGAGCAGTACTTC
CASSPSYKGTYEQYF
>.|TRBV5-1|TRBJ1-1|TRBD1
TGCGCCAGCAGCTCCGGGACAGCGAACACTGAAGCTTTCTTT
CASSSGTANTEAFF
>.|TRBV24-1|TRBJ1-2|.
TGTGCCACCAGTGCACAACCAGGGGATGGCTACACCTTC
CATSAQPGDGYTF
>.|TRBV6-2/TRBV6-3|TRBJ1-5|.
TGTGCCAGCAGTTATTTCAATGCAGGCTCTGGGGCTCAGCCCCAGCATTTT
CASSYFNAGSGAQPQHF
>.|TRBV4-2|TRBJ2-2|.
TGTGCCAGCAGCCAAGATCCCAGCACCGGGGAGCTGTTTTTT
CASSQDPSTGELFF
>.|TRBV6-5|TRBJ1-4|TRBD1
TGTGCCAGCAGCCCCGACAGGGCGTCTAATGAAAAACTGTTTTTT
CASSPDRASNEKLFF
>.|TRBV28|TRBJ2-6|.
TGTGCCAGCAGCTCCCCGGCTGGGGCCAACGTCCTGACTTTC
CASSSPAGANVLTF
>few|TRBV6-5|TRBJ1-5|TRBD1
TGTGCCAGCAGTCCGGGACAGGGACGTCAGCCCCAGCATTTT
CASSPGQGRQPQHF
>.|TRBV27|TRBJ1-1|.
TGTGCCACCAAGGGGGGGGTAACTGAAGCTTTCTTT
CATKGGVTEAFF
>once|TRBV3-1/TRBV3-2|TRBJ2-1|TRBD2
TGTGCCAGCAGCCTCGAGAAGCCCGGCGGGAGAACCAGATATGAGCAGTTCTTC
CASSLEKPGGRTRYEQFF
>.|TRBV21-1|TRBJ2-5|.
TGTGCCACCTTGAGCGGGGTTCAAGAGACCCAGTACTTC
CATLSGVQETQYF
>.|TRBV9|TRBJ2-1|.
TGTGCCAGCAGCGGAATATTAGCAGGGGGGTACAATGAGCAGTTCTTC
CASSGILAGGYNEQFF
>.|TRBV2|TRBJ1-5|.
TGTGCCAGCAGCCGGGAGGGGAGTTATCAGCCCCAGCATTTT
CASSREGSYQPQHF